Here is one TCR beta chain with its context. The antigen it binds to is not known. No much larger clone is present one base from it, and per-base qualities are unavailable. The immunoSEQ Assay, a bias-controlled multiplex PCR, was used to amplify TCRbeta CDR3 regions from genomic DNA. The original methods were these. Nucleated cell counts per sample were estimated from amplification of reference gene primers within the assay. To quantify the absolute abundance of each unique TCRbeta CDR3 rearrangement, sequence reads were collapsed and filtered. Productive Simpson clonality was computed per sample as the square root of Simpson's diversity index over productive rearrangements. Sourced from immuneACCESS, this table was stored by TCRdb with only in-frame sequences that have V and J called. A share of the clones is absent; for the studies checked, an unresolved V gene accounts for under half, and the remainder has no known explanation. That table is the source of V, J and clone size, and D and trimming were worked out from the DNA. The sample data list 250,000 to 350,000 clones, and approximately 90% of these were observed just once. Clones ranked in the top ten supply more than 0.75% of the sample.

Whole blood was collected in K2EDTA tubes by collaborating institutions according to the institutions' own protocols. For TCRbeta analysis, collaborators shipped samples as frozen whole blood, isolated PBMCs, or DNA extracted from either of those sample types. As encoded in the germline V gene (reference sequence), CDR1 is SGHNT while CDR2 is YYREEE. The CDR3 goes from the cysteine to the phenylalanine over 18 residues. The read is trimmed to its CDR3 DNA, 54 bases read in frame from base 1. Trimming leaves V shorter by 2 bases and J shorter by 7 bases, with the junction holding 17 bases beyond the gene matches. This entry comes from a study of blood T cell repertoires in COVID-19 (dated by TCRdb to about 2020). Looking at the study overall: Collaborator samples came from the United States, Italy and Spain and covered acute and convalescent phases of COVID-19. The prospective study material was composed of cDNA or gDNA derived from T cells, B-cell-depleted T cells, or PBMCs. Subjects who had been exposed to COVID-19, were actively infected with it, or had recovered from it provided the deeply sampled blood TCRbeta repertoires that made up the dataset. The repertoires were released in a freely available public database meant as a resource for research on the immune response to SARS-CoV-2. The samples were drawn from the first 160 participants of the ongoing ImmuneRACE study and from about 1,200 subjects provided by 6 global collaborators. Nearly every sample came with metadata listing a de-identified subject ID, COVID-19 status, age in years and sex. HLA class I and class II types, where available, came from metadata supplied by the sample provider rather than from assay-based typing. What the work shows at the level of the full study, not this receptor alone: Clinical and demographic metadata were provided uncurated, with the amount varying by source and participant.

The TCR sequence derives from a man aged 25 to 40 with acute or convalescent COVID-19. The sequencing sample was made of peripheral blood. In this chain, TRBV5-4 is recombined with TRBJ2-1; 8 nucleotides in the junction match TRBD2. The nucleotide sequence reads as follows: TGTGCCAGCAGCTTTCGCCTGGGTGGGCGGGAGGCCAGAAATGAGCAGTTCTTC. This is translated as CASSFRLGGREARNEQFF.